This T cell receptor (beta chain) derives from a study of blood T cell repertoires in COVID-19. Overall study context: Samples of COVID-19 (acute and convalescent) were obtained from the United States, Italy and Spain. PBMCs, B-cell-depleted T cells, or T cells were the source of the cDNA or gDNA that made up the material.

How the authors handled the data: Estimated nucleated cell counts came from reference gene primer amplification. Assay used: immunoSEQ multiplex PCR; TCRdb lists only in-frame clones, some missing. V and J calls and clone size are given by that table; D and trimming were obtained from the DNA. Among roughly 250,000 clones, around four fifths were seen once, and the ten largest hold under 2%. The CDR3 totals 13 residues. Germline CDR1 is SGHTA and CDR2 is FQGNSA. Trimming pared 5 bases from V and 3 bases from J, leaving 8 bases between. This clonotype originated in a woman older than 75 with acute or convalescent COVID-19. This sequence joins TRBV7-2 and TRBJ1-3; D is possibly TRBD1 (6 bases). The sequenced material came from peripheral blood. The CDR3 here is CASSVQGGNTIYF. CDR3 DNA: TGTGCCAGCAGCGTACAGGGTGGAAACACCATATATTTT.